The present entry profiles one TCR beta chain with its context. The target of this receptor is not known. No base-level quality is on record; no much larger clone is a single base apart. The instrument given in TCRdb is Illumina HiSeq 2500. Quantitative 5'-RACE with molecular barcodes was the method used to prepare the TCR beta libraries. The study's processing was this. A new computational method, built on a probabilistic model of VDJ rearrangement, was used to identify disease-linked TCR variants. TCRdb passed the public sequencing reads through fastp at Q25 and MiXCR, retaining productive beta sequences. CDR3 protein duplicates are merged, each entry listing the most common genes and DNA. These V and J calls are TCRdb output, not the study's own analysis. Across this sample there are 450,000 to 550,000 distinct CDR3 sequences, with under 5.5% seen only once. The ten largest clonotypes hold 3.5% of the sample.

The data are from a study of CD8 T cells in ankylosing spondylitis (dated by TCRdb to the late 2010s). Background on the whole study: The study profiled T cell receptor beta repertoires in healthy donors and ankylosing spondylitis patients to find disease-linked TCR variants. In total, the full study cohort was made up of some 100 healthy donors and 20 to 25 ankylosing spondylitis patients. Peripheral blood was sampled, and synovial fluid was additionally collected from ankylosing spondylitis patients. Study-level results and caveats: The disease-linked clones showed a CD8+ phenotype and occurred at relatively low frequencies in peripheral blood. Some TCR beta motif variants had previously been reported in synovial fluid and blood of reactive arthritis patients, which suggested common disease-initiation mechanisms. According to the report, matched synovial fluid samples from ankylosing spondylitis patients were significantly enriched for the disease-linked clones. A TCR beta motif of several highly homologous amino acid variants appeared characteristic of blood from ankylosing spondylitis patients.

Including the terminal cysteine and phenylalanine, the CDR3 comprises 16 residues. Only the CDR3 DNA is retained, 48 bases long and in frame from the first base. As encoded in the germline V gene, CDR1 is SGHTA while CDR2 is FQGNSA. Deletion took 4 bases off V and 0 bases off J, with a span of 16 bases between the germline ends. The origin of this receptor is a male donor with ankylosing spondylitis. The sequenced sample consisted of blood, either unsorted or a sorted T cell fraction (not recorded which). The sequence is built from TRBV7-2 and TRBJ2-7, with no confident D gene call. The DNA is as follows: TGTGCCAGCAGCTCCCCCGGTGAGTGGGGCTCCTACGAGCAGTACTTC. It encodes CASSSPGEWGSYEQYF.